What follows are 31 T cell receptor beta chains derived from one specimen sequenced in a study of T cells in Graves' hyperthyroidism and ophthalmopathy (dated by TCRdb to between 2018 and 2020). The library was made by multiplex PCR. Instrument used: Illumina HiSeq 2000. Amplification of TCR beta CDR3 regions was carried out from RNA transcripts. A first-round RT-PCR of the TCR CDR3 used the HTBI primer set with the Qiagen OneStep RT-PCR kit. TCRdb reworked the public reads: Q25 trimming with fastp, MiXCR clone assembly, productive beta chains retained. Records with the same CDR3 protein are collapsed into one entry carrying the most frequent genes and DNA. The sample profile shows 600,000 to 850,000 distinct CDR3 sequences; about 17% of them were found once. The top ten constitute approximately 15% of the sample. Sample: blood. The receptors here all came from a woman aged 45-65 years with Graves' hyperthyroidism that later progressed to Graves' ophthalmopathy.

V gene TRBV24-1 combines with J gene TRBJ2-7; 7 bases fit TRBD1. J was trimmed by 3 bases and V by 3 bases; bases with no gene match: 7. The V gene's germline CDR1 is KGHDR and CDR2 SFDVKD. There are 15 residues in the CDR3. CDR3: CATSDVRQGRYEQYF. The CDR3 DNA reads as TGTGCCACCAGTGATGTAAGACAGGGTCGCTACGAGCAGTACTTC.

In its sample, this clonotype was seen many times. The chain recombines TRBV5-1 with TRBJ1-1; D uncertain. Germline lookup yields CDR1 SGHRS and CDR2 YFSETQ. Trimming took off 7 bases at V and 1 base at J, with 14 bases between the two ends. This CDR3 is 14 amino acids long. Written as DNA, the CDR3 is TGCGCCAGCCGACGGCGCGGGGAGAACACTGAAGCTTTCTTT. It specifies CASRRRGENTEAFF. The full variable domain, with the rest looked up from reference TRBV5-1 and TRBJ1-1, is KAGVTQTPRYLIKTRGQQVTLSCSPISGHRSVSWYQQTPGQGLQFLFEYFSETQRNKGNFPGRFSGRQFSNSRSEMNVSTLELGDSALYLCASRRRGENTEAFFGQGTRLTVV.

This clonotype appeared a few times. The chain joins TRBV19 to TRBJ1-6, with 7 bases aligning to TRBD1. The germline V gene encodes CDR1 LNHDA and CDR2 SQIVND (reference sequence). This CDR3 spans 14 amino acids. V trimming: 7 bases; J trimming: 7 bases; junction bases outside the gene matches: 7. CDR3 bases: TGTGCCAGTACGTACGACAGGGAAAATTCACCCCTCCACTTT. This sequence encodes CASTYDRENSPLHF.

This clonotype was counted between two and nine times. CDR3 bases: TGTGCCAGCAGTGACCCCGTTAGGGGCACTAATGAAAAACTGTTTTTT. Translated, it gives CASSDPVRGTNEKLFF. The J gene is TRBJ1-4, the V gene TRBV6-1, with D possibly being TRBD1 (5 bases). Germline V gives CDR1 MNHNS, CDR2 SASEGT. Trimming removed 3 bases from V and 2 bases from J, with 13 bases in between. This CDR3 has 16 amino acids.

This clonotype was counted ten times or more. The J gene is TRBJ1-1, the V gene TRBV6-1, with 9 nucleotides matching TRBD1. CDR1 is MNHNS, CDR2 SASEGT, per germline. The junction had 10 bases not matched to a gene; V was cut back by 4 bases and J by 10 bases. The CDR3 spans 14 residues. Here the CDR3 reads CASSVSGQGFPAFF. DNA for the CDR3: TGTGCCAGCAGTGTATCGGGACAGGGATTCCCAGCTTTCTTT.

The sample holds many counts of this clonotype. V usage is TRBV6-6 and J usage is TRBJ2-1, with D hard to call. Germline lookup yields CDR1 MNHNY and CDR2 SVGAGI (reference sequence). The CDR3 consists of 15 residues. V shed 0 bases and J shed 0 bases, with 6 bases lying between them. The CDR3 sequence: CASSYSPNSYNEQFF. CDR3 coding DNA: TGTGCCAGCAGTTACTCACCGAACTCCTACAATGAGCAGTTCTTC.

V usage is TRBV27 and J usage is TRBJ2-1; TRBD2 matches 7 bases. Germline CDR1 reads MNHEY; CDR2 reads SMNVEV (reference sequence). Trimming at V came to 9 bases and at J to 5 bases, leaving 10 bases not matched to a gene. The CDR3 is 14 amino acids. The CDR3 DNA follows: TGTGCCAGTGGGTGGGGGGGGGGAGACAATGAGCAGTTCTTC. Protein sequence: CASGWGGGDNEQFF.

This clonotype was seen many times. The V and J genes are TRBV20-1 and TRBJ2-5; 12 nucleotides agree with TRBD2. The length of the CDR3 is 19 residues. The trim removed 6 bases at V and 4 bases at J, leaving 21 bases unmatched. Per germline, CDR1 DFQATT and CDR2 SNEGSKA (reference sequence). CDR3: CSAPPTSGGPTTSIETQYF. The CDR3 DNA is TGCAGTGCCCCACCGACTAGCGGGGGCCCCACTACTAGTATAGAGACCCAGTACTTC.

This clonotype was observed many times. The chain carries TRBV7-9 and TRBJ1-3; D might be TRBD1 (6 bases). The CDR3 extends over 16 amino acids. The germline CDR1 and CDR2 sequences are SEHNR and FQNEAQ (reference sequence). V shed 6 bases and J shed 0 bases, with 15 bases lying between them. CDR3 residues: CASSPSDRYSGNTIYF. As DNA, the CDR3 is TGTGCCAGCAGTCCTTCCGACAGGTACTCTGGAAACACCATATATTTT.

This clonotype was picked up many times. The V call is TRBV5-4, the J call TRBJ2-1; D is undetermined. V shed 0 bases and J shed 8 bases, with 12 bases lying between them. Looked up from germline, CDR1 is SGHNT and CDR2 is YYREEE (reference sequence). The CDR3 has 14 amino acids. The CDR3 sequence is CASSLEGRPYEQFF. The CDR3 DNA reads TGTGCCAGCAGCTTGGAGGGTAGACCGTATGAGCAGTTCTTC.

The table lists this clonotype with many counts. In nucleotides, the CDR3 is TGTGCCAGCTCCATGAACAGGGCGCGTGGAAACATTCAGTACTTC. Translation: CASSMNRARGNIQYF. J is TRBJ2-4 and V is TRBV18, with a possible D match to TRBD1 (6 bases). V dropped 6 bases and J dropped 6 bases, with 18 bases sitting between them. The CDR3 runs to 15 residues. Germline assignment: CDR1 KGHSH and CDR2 LQKENI.

In this sample, this clonotype turned up a few times. The chain links TRBV11-3 to TRBJ2-2, with unresolved D. Per germline, CDR1 SGHNT and CDR2 YENEEA. V gave up 4 bases and J gave up 0 bases, with 12 bases separating them. There are 16 residues in the CDR3. CDR3 DNA: TGTGCCAGCAGCTCTACGTCGAGCTCGAACACCGGGGAGCTGTTTTTT. Translating it yields CASSSTSSSNTGELFF.

This clonotype was recorded a few times. The chain links TRBV9 to TRBJ2-1; TRBD2 aligns across 9 bases. V trimming: 4 bases; J trimming: 0 bases; junction bases outside the gene matches: 5. CDR1 is SGDLS, CDR2 YYNGEE, per germline. The CDR3 sequence is 16 residues long. The CDR3 nucleotides read TGTGCCAGCAGCCCAATAGCGGGGGACTCCTACAATGAGCAGTTCTTC. Its protein is CASSPIAGDSYNEQFF.

The rearrangement uses TRBV6-1 and TRBJ1-6, with TRBD1 matching 12 bases. Per the germline V gene, CDR1 is MNHNS and CDR2 is SASEGT. The CDR3 consists of 17 residues. The V and J ends lost 10 bases and 7 bases, in that order; junction bases with no gene match: 14. CDR3 sequence (DNA): TGTGCCACTCACCCGGGACAGGGGGCATTCAGGAATTCACCCCTCCACTTT. Translation gives CATHPGQGAFRNSPLHF.

V and J are TRBV5-8 and TRBJ2-4, with 11 bases fitting TRBD1. The V and J ends lost 4 bases and 5 bases, in that order; junction bases with no gene match: 8. CDR3 length: 16 residues. CDR1 SGHTS and CDR2 YDEGEE come from the germline V gene. The CDR3 DNA is TGTGCCAGCAGCGTCGGGACAGGGGGGACGGAAAACATTCAGTACTTC. Its translation: CASSVGTGGTENIQYF.

This chain uses TRBV7-9 with TRBJ1-4; a weak D match, TRBD1 (5 bases). CDR1 is SEHNR, CDR2 FQNEAQ, per germline (reference sequence). The CDR3 loop spans 14 amino acids. V lost 6 bases to trimming and J lost 5 bases, with 13 bases between them. The CDR3 is CASRYWGENEKLFF. CDR3 DNA: TGTGCCAGCAGATACTGGGGGGAGAATGAAAAACTGTTTTTT.

This clonotype has at least ten counts. V is TRBV11-2 and J is TRBJ2-7; no clear D gene. The CDR3 is 13 amino acids. Trimming took 1 base from V and 3 from J, leaving 7 bases between them. The V gene's germline CDR1 is SGHAT and CDR2 FQNNGV. CDR3 sequence: CASSLAEVYEQYF. The CDR3 DNA reads TGTGCCAGCAGCTTAGCTGAGGTCTACGAGCAGTACTTC.

V is TRBV6-1 and J is TRBJ1-3; 8 bases map to TRBD1. This CDR3 has 15 amino acids. V lost 5 bases, J lost 7 bases, and 10 bases stayed unmatched. Germline CDR1 and CDR2: MNHNS and SASEGT. CDR3 sequence (DNA): TGTGCCAGCAGTCTAGAACCAGGGGGCCGGAACACCATATATTTT. Residues: CASSLEPGGRNTIYF.

This clonotype has a handful of counts. One end of the junction does not line up with germline, which may come from a read error. The J gene is TRBJ1-3, the V gene TRBV5-1; D is unresolved. Germline V gene sequence: CDR1 SGHRS, CDR2 YFSETQ. The CDR3 totals 14 residues. The CDR3 reads CASSSHTSRNTIYF. In nucleotides, the CDR3 is TGCGCCAGCAGCTCCCACACCTCTAGAAACACCATATATTTT.

This clonotype was recorded a few times. This rearrangement joins TRBV6-1 to TRBJ1-2; 8 nucleotides agree with TRBD1. The CDR3 length is 14 residues. V dropped 9 bases and J dropped 1; count of bases not matched to a gene: 7. Looked up from germline, CDR1 is MNHNS and CDR2 is SASEGT. As DNA, the CDR3 is TGTGCCAGTGGGACAGGTCGACTTAACTATGGCTACACCTTC. As protein: CASGTGRLNYGYTF.

This clonotype was observed at least ten times. This chain connects TRBV20-1 to TRBJ1-1; the D gene is possibly TRBD1 (5 bases). Deletions cut 3 bases from V and 0 bases from J, with 11 bases between. The V gene's germline CDR1 is DFQATT and CDR2 SNEGSKA (reference sequence). The CDR3 contains 14 residues. Here the CDR3 reads CSASLLRVNTEAFF. CDR3 bases: TGCAGTGCTAGTCTACTCAGGGTGAACACTGAAGCTTTCTTT.

The table lists this clonotype with a count of one. This sequence joins TRBV6-9 and TRBJ1-3, with TRBD1 matching 9 bases. The CDR3 has 18 amino acids. With V trimmed by 3 bases and J by 2 bases, 11 bases remained unmatched. CDR1 MNHGY and CDR2 SVAAGI come from the germline V gene. In DNA, the CDR3 is TGTGCCAGCAGTTACGTAAGGACCGGGACAGGGACTGGAAACACCATATATTTT. Residues: CASSYVRTGTGTGNTIYF.

This clonotype occurred many times. The chain combines TRBV5-1 with TRBJ2-7; tentatively, D is TRBD1 (5 bases). The CDR3 totals 14 residues. V lost 0 bases to trimming and J lost 4 bases, with 11 bases between them. Looked up from germline, CDR1 is SGHRS and CDR2 is YFSETQ. Here the CDR3 DNA reads TGCGCCAGCAGCTTGGGACAGACACTGTACGAGCAGTACTTC. Protein: CASSLGQTLYEQYF.

This clonotype was seen a few times. The gene calls are TRBV11-2 and TRBJ2-5; 10 bases agree with TRBD1. The germline gives CDR1 SGHAT, CDR2 FQNNGV. V was pared by 5 bases and J by 6 bases, with 6 bases of the junction left unmatched. This CDR3 has 14 residues. The CDR3 DNA is TGTGCCAGCAGCCTAGGGACAGGGGTGAAGACCCAGTACTTC. Protein product: CASSLGTGVKTQYF. The full variable domain, with the rest looked up from reference TRBV11-2 and TRBJ2-5, is EAGVAQSPRYKIIEKRQSVAFWCNPISGHATLYWYQQILGQGPKLLIQFQNNGVVDDSQLPKDRFSAERLKGVDSTLKIQPAKLEDSAVYLCASSLGTGVKTQYFGPGTRLLVL.

This clonotype was detected many times. The rearrangement links TRBV27 to TRBJ1-1, with a tentative D call TRBD1 (5 bases). With 6 bases removed from V and 5 bases from J, the gap between germline ends came to 16 bases. Germline values: CDR1 MNHEY, CDR2 SMNVEV (reference sequence). The CDR3 length is 14 residues. CDR3 region: CASSHRQGETEAFF. CDR3 sequence (DNA): TGTGCCAGCAGCCACCGTCAGGGAGAAACTGAAGCTTTCTTT.

The sample holds many counts of this clonotype. The chain couples TRBV11-2 to TRBJ2-5; the match to TRBD2 covers 7 bases. The CDR3 has 17 amino acids. V trimming: 2 bases; J trimming: 2 bases; junction bases outside the gene matches: 11. The germline V gene has CDR1 SGHAT and CDR2 FQNNGV. Here the CDR3 reads CASSLSWSGGTQETQYF. CDR3 bases: TGTGCCAGCAGCTTATCCTGGTCGGGGGGAACGCAAGAGACCCAGTACTTC.

In this sample, this clonotype turned up a few times. The chain links TRBV12-3 or TRBV12-4 to TRBJ2-3; tentatively, D is TRBD2 (6 bases). V lost 4 bases and J lost 4, with 18 bases in between. This CDR3 is 16 amino acids long. CDR3 loop: CASSSDPRDFSDTQYF. CDR3 in DNA: TGTGCCAGCAGTTCCGACCCCCGGGACTTCTCAGATACGCAGTATTTT.

This clonotype was picked up a small number of times. The V and J genes are TRBV6-2 or TRBV6-3 and TRBJ2-7; no definite D call. V lost 6 bases to trimming and J lost 6 bases, with 9 bases between them. The CDR3 has 11 amino acids. Germline V gives CDR1 MNHEY, CDR2 SVGEGT. The CDR3 loop is CASSAIREQYF. DNA of the CDR3: TGTGCCAGCAGCGCCATCCGCGAGCAGTACTTC.

In DNA, the CDR3 is TGTGCTAGTGGTTCCATCCGGGGGCGTGCGGTTATGAACACTGAAGCTTTCTTT. Translating it yields CASGSIRGRAVMNTEAFF. The chain is built from TRBV12-5 and TRBJ1-1; possible D gene TRBD1, 6 bases. V was clipped by 4 bases and J by 0 bases, with 21 bases between them. The germline V gene encodes CDR1 LGHNT and CDR2 FRNRAP. The CDR3 extends over 18 amino acids.

Points on this clonotype: This may stem from a read error, because a much larger clone lies one nucleotide away. J is TRBJ2-1 and V is TRBV6-1; tentative D call: TRBD2 (5 bases). V was trimmed by 4 bases and J by 12 bases, leaving 13 bases between them. CDR3 size: 12 residues. The germline V gene has CDR1 MNHNS and CDR2 SASEGT. The CDR3: CASSVEGYGQFF. As DNA, the CDR3 is TGTGCCAGCAGTGTTGAGGGTTATGGGCAGTTCTTC.

This clonotype came up a few times. The chain carries TRBV6-1 and TRBJ2-2, with D possibly TRBD1 on 6 matching bases. The CDR3 totals 17 residues. V lost 5 bases and J lost 0, with 16 bases in between. CDR1 and CDR2 from the germline V gene are MNHNS and SASEGT. The CDR3 loop is CASSSYGDKTNTGELFF. The CDR3 bases are TGTGCCAGCAGTTCCTACGGGGACAAAACGAACACCGGGGAGCTGTTTTTT.